The 8 T cell receptor beta chains below were found in one sample sequenced in a study of CD8 T cells in ankylosing spondylitis. Using its own MiXCR run on the 5' RACE reads, TCRdb lists one record per CDR3 protein. In the table there are more than 150,000 distinct CDR3 sequences, 15% to 20% of which are singletons. The sequenced sample was blood, either unsorted or a sorted T cell fraction (not recorded which). The receptors were sampled from a male donor aged 10-29 years with ankylosing spondylitis or in good health (not recorded which).

The genes are TRBV7-6 and TRBJ2-3; maybe TRBD2 (5 bases). This CDR3 has 15 residues. In germline, CDR1 is SGHVS, CDR2 FNYEAQ. Trimming shortened V by 3 bases and J by 0 bases, and 10 bases separated the two germline ends. The CDR3 loop reads CASSFSERSTDTQYF. The CDR3 region has the DNA TGTGCCAGCAGCTTCTCAGAGCGGAGCACAGATACGCAGTATTTT. The full variable domain, completed using reference TRBV7-6 and TRBJ2-3, is GAGVSQSPRYKVTKRGQDVALRCDPISGHVSLYWYRQALGQGPEFLTYFNYEAQQDKSGLPNDRFSAERPEGSISTLTIQRTEQRDSAMYRCASSFSERSTDTQYFGPGTRLTVL.

This clonotype appeared many times. This CDR3 reads CASSYYFWREGLSYNEQFF. The CDR3 DNA reads as TGTGCCAGCAGTTATTATTTTTGGCGGGAGGGCCTCTCCTACAATGAGCAGTTCTTC. The chain joins TRBV6-5 to TRBJ2-1; 9 positions agree with TRBD2. The V segment lost 3 bases and the J segment 0 bases; nucleotides outside the gene matches: 12. In germline, CDR1 is MNHEY, CDR2 SVGAGI. CDR3 length: 19 amino acids.

In this sample, this clonotype turned up many times. The chain uses TRBV9 and TRBJ2-1; D perhaps matches TRBD2 (5 bases). Trimming cost V 4 bases and J 8 bases, with 10 bases left between them. Germline V gene lookup returns CDR1 SGDLS and CDR2 YYNGEE. The CDR3 loop spans 12 amino acids. The CDR3 reads CASSLTRDEQFF. The DNA for the CDR3 is TGTGCCAGCAGCCTAACTAGGGATGAGCAGTTCTTC.

This clonotype was recorded many times. The chain carries TRBV6-6 and TRBJ2-2; no clear D. The CDR3 consists of 17 residues. Germline V gives CDR1 MNHNY, CDR2 SVGAGI (reference sequence). V dropped 4 bases and J dropped 2 bases, with 17 bases sitting between them. The CDR3 loop reads CASSFTPRSSNTGELFF. Written as DNA, the CDR3 is TGTGCCAGCAGTTTCACTCCGAGGTCATCTAACACCGGGGAGCTGTTTTTT.

The sample holds many counts of this clonotype. The CDR3 DNA reads TGCGCCAGCAGCCCGGACGGCCCGGGACAGGGGGCCTACGAGCAGTACGTC. Protein sequence: CASSPDGPGQGAYEQYV. This sequence joins TRBV5-1 and TRBJ2-7, with 11 bases lining up with TRBD1. Germline loops: CDR1 SGHRS, CDR2 YFSETQ. The CDR3 loop spans 17 amino acids. The J segment lost 2 bases and the V segment lost 4 bases, leaving 11 bases of the junction unmatched.

This chain links TRBV30 with TRBJ2-1, with D maybe TRBD1 (6 bases). The CDR3 is made up of 15 amino acids. Germline lookup yields CDR1 GTSNPN and CDR2 SVGIG (reference sequence). The V and J ends lost 0 bases and 0 bases respectively, with 9 bases between them. The CDR3 DNA sequence: TGTGCCTGGAGTGTAACAGGGTTCTCCTACAATGAGCAGTTCTTC. Amino acid sequence: CAWSVTGFSYNEQFF.

This clonotype was seen repeatedly, ten times or more. The rearrangement uses TRBV19 and TRBJ2-2; D perhaps matches TRBD2 (5 bases). The V and J ends lost 3 bases and 6 bases respectively, with 14 bases between them. The CDR3 is 15 residues long. Germline assignment: CDR1 LNHDA and CDR2 SQIVND (reference sequence). The CDR3 nucleotides read TGTGCCAGTAGTATGACGGGCCTCGGGGCCGGGGAGCTGTTTTTT. Its translation is CASSMTGLGAGELFF.

V usage is TRBV28 and J usage is TRBJ2-5, with 8 bases lining up with TRBD1. J was trimmed by 3 bases and V by 6 bases; bases with no gene match: 9. Germline assignment: CDR1 MDHEN and CDR2 SYDVKM. The CDR3 runs 15 residues. CDR3 DNA sequence: TGTGCCAGCAGGTCCGGGACAGGACCAAAAGAGACCCAGTACTTC. This sequence encodes CASRSGTGPKETQYF.